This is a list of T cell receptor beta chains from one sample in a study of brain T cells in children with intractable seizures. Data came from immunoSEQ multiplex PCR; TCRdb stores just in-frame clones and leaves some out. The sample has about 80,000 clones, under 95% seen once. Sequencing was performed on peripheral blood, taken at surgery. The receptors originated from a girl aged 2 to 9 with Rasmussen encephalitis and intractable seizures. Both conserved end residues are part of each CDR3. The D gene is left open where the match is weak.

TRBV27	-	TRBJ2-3	CASSCTRELKDTQYF
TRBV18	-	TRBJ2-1	CASSPDTRGGVKQFF
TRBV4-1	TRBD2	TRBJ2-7	CASSRGGREGYEQYF
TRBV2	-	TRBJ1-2	CASSEFDRDGYF
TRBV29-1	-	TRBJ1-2	CSVEAGIDGYTF
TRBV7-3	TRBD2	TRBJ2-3	CASSPGGASTDTQYF
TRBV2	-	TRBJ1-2	CASRQGFGSGYTF
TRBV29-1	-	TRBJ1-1	CSVEAGLVNTEAFF
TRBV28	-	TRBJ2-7	CASSSVIPYEQYF
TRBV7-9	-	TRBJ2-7	CASRDRYYEQYF
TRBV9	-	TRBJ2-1	CASSVGGFYNEQFF
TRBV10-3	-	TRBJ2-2	CAISESGDNTGELFF
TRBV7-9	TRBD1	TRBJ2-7	CASSLEGQGIYEQYF
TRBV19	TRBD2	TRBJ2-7	CASSPIRTSGYEQYF
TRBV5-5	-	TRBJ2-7	CASSLASGYEQYF
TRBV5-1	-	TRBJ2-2	CASSPGTETGELFF
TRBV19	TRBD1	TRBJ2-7	CASSGGGQGAYEQYF
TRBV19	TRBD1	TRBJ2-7	CASSSWTGGDSAEQYF
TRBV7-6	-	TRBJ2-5	CASSSAETQYF
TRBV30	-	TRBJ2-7	CAWTSWTDYEQYF
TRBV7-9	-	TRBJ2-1	CASSLRPRNNEQFF
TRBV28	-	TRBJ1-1	CASSLRNTEAFF
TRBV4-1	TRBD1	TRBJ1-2	CASSQGDSEVYGYTF
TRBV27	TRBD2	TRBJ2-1	CASSLLAGGPPSYNEQFF
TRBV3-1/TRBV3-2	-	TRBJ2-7	CASSQVYPQRAYEQYF
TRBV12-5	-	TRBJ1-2	CASGLGGPNYGYTF
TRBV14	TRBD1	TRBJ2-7	CASSRSPGQGRDEQYF
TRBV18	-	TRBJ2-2	CASSPPPVNTGELFF
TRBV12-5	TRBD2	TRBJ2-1	CASGSRFGGANNEQFF